A selection of T cell receptor beta chains follows, all from one sample in a study of shared clonotypes between healthy human individuals. The table came from immunoSEQ multiplex PCR; TCRdb's copy has only in-frame clones and leaves some out. The data hold approximately 840,000 clones, with approximately 97% observed a single time. The sample taken for sequencing was naive CD8+ T cells sorted from blood. These receptors were collected from a man aged 30-40 years in good health. The conserved cysteine and the conserved F or W are not part of the CDR3 here. Each record gives: CDR3 length, clone size, V gene, CDR3 protein. Clone size is stated in some rows and not others, as once, few, many or a class when expanded.

len: 12; abundance: -; v_gene: TRBV7-9; CDR3aa: ASSLAPTVNEQF
len: 11; abundance: -; v_gene: TRBV5-6; CDR3aa: ASQQATNEKLF
len: 13; abundance: -; v_gene: TRBV10-3; CDR3aa: AISESRGAVYEQY
len: 12; abundance: -; v_gene: TRBV11-2; CDR3aa: ASSSGTGADTQY
len: 14; abundance: -; v_gene: TRBV4-1; CDR3aa: ASSQDRGSGQETQY
len: 14; abundance: few; v_gene: TRBV11-1; CDR3aa: ASSLESLFLNTEAF
len: 13; abundance: -; v_gene: TRBV7-6; CDR3aa: ASSAGVRVTGELF
len: 13; abundance: -; v_gene: TRBV28; CDR3aa: ASSFGKRENAEQY
len: 12; abundance: -; v_gene: TRBV5-1; CDR3aa: ASSPSGLQETQY
len: 13; abundance: -; v_gene: TRBV7-9; CDR3aa: ASSLDPGAPYGYT
len: 11; abundance: -; v_gene: TRBV4-1; CDR3aa: ASSHRLQETQY
len: 13; abundance: -; v_gene: TRBV27; CDR3aa: ASSPSAGLASEQY
len: 11; abundance: -; v_gene: TRBV15; CDR3aa: ATSNLDIQPQH
len: 11; abundance: -; v_gene: TRBV19; CDR3aa: ASRGQVNTEAF
len: 13; abundance: once; v_gene: TRBV6-1; CDR3aa: ASSEVVGGVSEQY
len: 12; abundance: -; v_gene: TRBV25-1; CDR3aa: ASSPTGQGTEAF
len: 13; abundance: -; v_gene: TRBV6-5; CDR3aa: ASSYRAGWNTEAF
len: 12; abundance: -; v_gene: TRBV21-1; CDR3aa: ASSKHGGGGGYT
len: 13; abundance: -; v_gene: TRBV25-1; CDR3aa: ASSVDASLQETQY
len: 11; abundance: -; v_gene: TRBV29-1; CDR3aa: SVVEQEGTEAF
len: 15; abundance: -; v_gene: TRBV11-2; CDR3aa: ASSLVGTGGWTDTQY
len: 9; abundance: few; v_gene: TRBV5-1; CDR3aa: ASSLYNEQF
len: 14; abundance: once; v_gene: TRBV7-2; CDR3aa: ASSPLAGGFSDTQY
len: 12; abundance: -; v_gene: TRBV18; CDR3aa: ASSPGARVYEQF
len: 14; abundance: -; v_gene: TRBV14; CDR3aa: ASSPKTSGSTDTQY
len: 14; abundance: -; v_gene: TRBV7-6; CDR3aa: ASSLVKGQGSDGYT
len: 12; abundance: -; v_gene: TRBV27; CDR3aa: ASSEPGHSYEQY
len: 13; abundance: -; v_gene: TRBV19; CDR3aa: ASSGAASAIYEQY
len: 10; abundance: once; v_gene: TRBV30; CDR3aa: AWSDGGNTIY
len: 9; abundance: few; v_gene: TRBV13; CDR3aa: ASSQNTEAF
len: 12; abundance: -; v_gene: TRBV27; CDR3aa: ASSFGVDFYGYT
len: 13; abundance: -; v_gene: TRBV2; CDR3aa: ASSEAPPSTDTQY
len: 13; abundance: -; v_gene: TRBV11-2; CDR3aa: ASSSRDSPGHEQY
len: 10; abundance: -; v_gene: TRBV7-9; CDR3aa: ASKAGDTEAF
len: 13; abundance: -; v_gene: TRBV28; CDR3aa: ASSFRGATNEKLF
len: 10; abundance: -; v_gene: TRBV2; CDR3aa: ASISGANVLT
len: 13; abundance: -; v_gene: TRBV4-1; CDR3aa: ASSPPAGRTYEQY
len: 13; abundance: -; v_gene: TRBV4-3; CDR3aa: ASSQGRQGAYEQY
len: 17; abundance: -; v_gene: TRBV11-2; CDR3aa: ASSLDLPWGQGDTGELF
len: 10; abundance: few; v_gene: TRBV27; CDR3aa: ASASGAQPQH
len: 14; abundance: -; v_gene: TRBV9; CDR3aa: ASSAPGTNSYNEQF
len: 12; abundance: -; v_gene: TRBV9; CDR3aa: ASSQYELSYEQY
len: 14; abundance: -; v_gene: TRBV5-1; CDR3aa: ASSPPFMPGANVLT
len: 12; abundance: once; v_gene: TRBV9; CDR3aa: ASSVVSGDQTQY
len: 9; abundance: -; v_gene: TRBV27; CDR3aa: ASSSDYEQY
len: 13; abundance: -; v_gene: TRBV11-2; CDR3aa: ASSFPGSSYNEQF
len: 14; abundance: -; v_gene: TRBV4-1; CDR3aa: ASSLRNGMMAGELF
len: 12; abundance: -; v_gene: TRBV14; CDR3aa: ASSQGDSGETQY
len: 12; abundance: -; v_gene: TRBV9; CDR3aa: ASSVGLASNEQF
len: 11; abundance: -; v_gene: TRBV29-1; CDR3aa: SAGTSGRYEQY
len: 11; abundance: -; v_gene: TRBV27; CDR3aa: ASSDRGGYEQY
len: 16; abundance: -; v_gene: TRBV7-9; CDR3aa: ASSLEGGSGSSYNEQF
len: 14; abundance: -; v_gene: TRBV11-2; CDR3aa: ASSLGISGSWGIQY
len: 13; abundance: -; v_gene: TRBV5-4; CDR3aa: ASSPEREGGDTQY
len: 12; abundance: -; v_gene: TRBV10-3; CDR3aa: AISESINNYGYT
len: 13; abundance: -; v_gene: TRBV7-6; CDR3aa: ASSGEGGLQETQY
len: 14; abundance: -; v_gene: TRBV10-3; CDR3aa: AITNQGASSGNTIY
len: 10; abundance: -; v_gene: TRBV4-2; CDR3aa: ASSQDLDTQY
len: 13; abundance: -; v_gene: TRBV6-1; CDR3aa: ASIKKWDSNQLQH